Listed below are T cell receptor beta chains from one sample, sequenced in a study of radiotherapy plus CTLA-4 blockade in lung cancer. Method: immunoSEQ multiplex PCR; TCRdb's copy keeps in-frame clones and lacks some. This sample has some 110,000 clones, with about 77% found just once. The sample consisted of peripheral blood, taken from a patient treated with radiotherapy plus ipilimumab. These receptor sequences come from a human donor with non-small cell lung cancer who had a partial response to radiotherapy plus ipilimumab. Both conserved end residues are part of each CDR3. D genes are given only for firm matches. Not all rows give a size; the values are once, few, many and, for expanded clones, a class.

d_call	v_call	j_call	clone_size	cdr3_nt	cdr3_aa
TRBD2	TRBV5-4	TRBJ2-5	few	TGTGCCAGCAGCTTGAAGGGACTAGGAGGAGAGACCCAGTACTTC	CASSLKGLGGETQYF
-	TRBV6-1	TRBJ1-1	-	TGTGCCAGCAGTGAAGCGGGGGGTACGACTGAAGCTTTCTTT	CASSEAGGTTEAFF
-	TRBV6-5	TRBJ2-6	-	TGTGCCAGCAGTCCCCGCTATTCGGCCAACGTCCTGACTTTC	CASSPRYSANVLTF
TRBD1	TRBV27	TRBJ1-2	-	TGTGCCAGCAGTCCCGGACAGGGGTCATACTATAACTATGGCTACACCTTC	CASSPGQGSYYNYGYTF
TRBD1	TRBV4-2	TRBJ2-3	-	TGTGCCAGCGCCGGGGGACAGGGGGGCACAGATACGCAGTATTTT	CASAGGQGGTDTQYF
TRBD1	TRBV27	TRBJ1-3	-	TGTGCCAGCGGGGACAGGGCCCCATCTGGAAACACCATATATTTT	CASGDRAPSGNTIYF
TRBD1	TRBV4-2	TRBJ1-1	-	TGTGCCAGCAGAGAGCAGGGGGCAAGCACTGAAGCTTTCTTT	CASREQGASTEAFF
-	TRBV11-2	TRBJ2-7	few	TGTGCCAGCAGCTTAGATATGAGGGACGAGCAGTACTTC	CASSLDMRDEQYF
-	TRBV12-5	TRBJ1-5	-	TGTGCTAGTGGTTTTAGGCAGGGATGGAATCAGCCCCAGCATTTT	CASGFRQGWNQPQHF
-	TRBV28	TRBJ1-2	-	TGTGCCACACAAACCCTGGGGCAGCGCTATGGCTACACCTTC	CATQTLGQRYGYTF
TRBD1	TRBV11-3	TRBJ1-2	-	TGTGCCAGCAGCTTAGAAGCAGGGGGCGATGGCTATGGCTACACCTTC	CASSLEAGGDGYGYTF
-	TRBV6-5	TRBJ1-5	-	TGTGCCAGCAGGGCAGGGGCAAGTCAGCCCCAGCATTTT	CASRAGASQPQHF
-	TRBV19	TRBJ1-5	-	TGTGCCAGTAGTATTTCAGGGGGCAATCAGCCCCAGCATTTT	CASSISGGNQPQHF
TRBD1	TRBV5-1	TRBJ1-1	-	TGCGCCAGCAGCTTGGGCACAGGGGCGGCCACTGAAGCTTTCTTT	CASSLGTGAATEAFF
TRBD2	TRBV7-2	TRBJ2-1	-	TGTGCCAGCAGCTTAGTTAGCGGGGGGTACAATGAGCAGTTCTTC	CASSLVSGGYNEQFF
-	TRBV6-1	TRBJ1-1	-	TGTGCCAGCAGTGTGCAGGGAAGGACTGAAGCTTTCTTT	CASSVQGRTEAFF
-	TRBV19	TRBJ2-2	few	TGTGCCAGTAGGCAGGCTAACACCGGGGAGCTGTTTTTT	CASRQANTGELFF
-	TRBV5-1	TRBJ2-5	-	TGCGCCAGCAGCTTGGCCACCGGTCCTGAGACCCAGTACTTC	CASSLATGPETQYF
-	TRBV27	TRBJ1-1	few	TGTGCCAGCAGTTCCCTCCTGGGGGGGAACACTGAAGCTTTCTTT	CASSSLLGGNTEAFF
TRBD1	TRBV27	TRBJ1-1	-	TGTGCCAGCAGGGAGCAGGGGGCTCGGGACACTGAAGCTTTCTTT	CASREQGARDTEAFF
TRBD2	TRBV6-5	TRBJ2-1	-	TGTGCCAGCGGAACAGCGGCGGGAGGAGGGAATGAGCAGTTCTTC	CASGTAAGGGNEQFF
-	TRBV5-8	TRBJ1-2	medium-sized	TGTGCCAGCAGCGTCGGTCCGTTGCGTGGCTACACCTTC	CASSVGPLRGYTF
-	TRBV7-8	TRBJ1-3	-	TGTGCCAGCAGCTCCATTTCTGGAAACACCATATATTTT	CASSSISGNTIYF
TRBD1	TRBV28	TRBJ1-2	-	TGTGCCAGCAGTCCGCAAGGGGGCGCCAATCACTATGGCTACACCTTC	CASSPQGGANHYGYTF
TRBD2	TRBV4-3	TRBJ2-2	-	TGCGCCAGCAGCCTCGGACTAGCGGCGAACACCGGGGAGCTGTTTTTT	CASSLGLAANTGELFF
TRBD1	TRBV28	TRBJ2-5	-	TGTGCCAGCACCGAGGGACAGATAGAGACCCAGTACTTC	CASTEGQIETQYF
-	TRBV9	TRBJ2-7	-	TGTGCCAGCAGCGTACGGGGAAGCTCCTACGAGCAGTACTTC	CASSVRGSSYEQYF
-	TRBV6-1	TRBJ2-5	-	TGTGCCAGCAACTCCGACACCGATAACACGGAGACCCAGTACTTC	CASNSDTDNTETQYF
-	TRBV5-4	TRBJ2-1	-	TGTGCCAGCAGCTTGGCATCAAGCCCTTGGGAGCAGTTCTTC	CASSLASSPWEQFF
TRBD2	TRBV2	TRBJ2-3	-	TGTGCCAGCAGGCCGAGACTAGCGGGAGTCCCCCGGTTCACAGATACGCAGTATTTT	CASRPRLAGVPRFTDTQYF
-	TRBV21-1	TRBJ1-1	once	TGTGCCAGCAGCAAGACAGGTGGGAACACTGAAGCTTTCTTT	CASSKTGGNTEAFF
-	TRBV5-1	TRBJ2-1	-	TGCGCCAGCAGCTTGGACCTAGCCAGGGGAAATGAGCAGTTCTTC	CASSLDLARGNEQFF
TRBD2	TRBV19	TRBJ2-3	-	TGTGCCAGTAGTATTTTTCCGGTAGGGACTACTCCCACAGATACGCAGTATTTT	CASSIFPVGTTPTDTQYF
-	TRBV28	TRBJ1-4	-	TGTGCCAGCAGTTCTTCAGGGTTACTCGAAAAACTGTTTTTT	CASSSSGLLEKLFF
TRBD1	TRBV19	TRBJ2-3	-	TGTGCCAGTAGTACCAGGGACAGGCCTAGCACAGATACGCAGTATTTT	CASSTRDRPSTDTQYF
TRBD2	TRBV5-6	TRBJ2-1	-	TGTGCCAGCAGCTTTGACGTAACTAGCGGGAACTCCTACAATGAGCAGTTCTTC	CASSFDVTSGNSYNEQFF
-	TRBV6-1	TRBJ2-3	-	TGTGCCAGCTTACCTAGGTTGAGCACAGATACGCAGTATTTT	CASLPRLSTDTQYF
TRBD1	TRBV19	TRBJ1-2	-	TGTGCCAGTAGGGGGACAGGTGGAAATGGCTACACCTTC	CASRGTGGNGYTF
-	TRBV10-3	TRBJ1-1	once	TGTGCCATCAGTTACCGGGGGTCGAACACTGAAGCTTTCTTT	CAISYRGSNTEAFF
-	TRBV4-3	TRBJ2-3	-	TGCGCCAGCAGCCAATCTTTTACTCTCACAGATACGCAGTATTTT	CASSQSFTLTDTQYF
-	TRBV5-6	TRBJ1-2	once	TGTGCCAGCAGCTTGGCTGGGCCACCCTCAGATGGCTACACCTTC	CASSLAGPPSDGYTF
-	TRBV2	TRBJ1-1	-	TGTGCCAGCGGGTGGAAGGCAGGCACTGAAGCTTTCTTT	CASGWKAGTEAFF
-	TRBV6-1	TRBJ1-1	-	TGTGCCAGCAAGGCGGTTGAAGCTTTCTTT	CASKAVEAFF
-	TRBV19	TRBJ1-2	-	TGTGCCAGTAGTATGAGATCGGAGAAAATAAACTATGGCTACACCTTC	CASSMRSEKINYGYTF
TRBD2	TRBV9	TRBJ2-5	-	TGTGCCAGCAGCGTCCGACCTAGCGGGCAAGAGACCCAGTACTTC	CASSVRPSGQETQYF
TRBD1	TRBV6-1	TRBJ2-5	-	TGTGCCAGCAGCCCGGACAGGGCAGAGACCCAGTACTTC	CASSPDRAETQYF
TRBD2	TRBV29-1	TRBJ2-1	-	TGCAGCGTGTTGACTAGCCGGCGCTACAATGAGCAGTTCTTC	CSVLTSRRYNEQFF
-	TRBV15	TRBJ1-2	-	TGTGCCACCAGCAGAGATCTCGAGAGGGATGGCTACACCTTC	CATSRDLERDGYTF